This is a list of T cell receptor beta chains from one sample in a study of a mutant IDH1 vaccine in newly diagnosed glioma. Method: immunoSEQ multiplex PCR; TCRdb's copy keeps in-frame clones and lacks some. This table holds roughly 68,000 clones, approximately 85% found once. Here the sequenced sample was PBMCs, taken from a glioma patient treated with radiotherapy, temozolomide or both. The origin of the receptors is a man aged 45 to 65 with glioma. The CDR3 runs from the conserved cysteine through the conserved F or W. D genes are given only for firm matches. The listing skips clone size in some rows; elsewhere it reads once, few, many or a size class.

D gene	clone size	J gene	V gene	CDR3 DNA	CDR3 protein
TRBD1	NA	TRBJ1-4	TRBV18	TGTGCCAGCTCACCAAGCCAGGGGGACCGAAAACTGTTTTTT	CASSPSQGDRKLFF
NA	NA	TRBJ1-2	TRBV5-1	TGCGCCAGCAGCTTGGACGCGAACTATGGCTACACCTTC	CASSLDANYGYTF
NA	few	TRBJ1-2	TRBV6-5	TGTGCCAGCAGACGGCTCGGCTATGGCTACACCTTC	CASRRLGYGYTF
NA	NA	TRBJ1-1	TRBV14	TGTGCCAGCAGCCAAGTGTTGGGCATGAACACTGAAGCTTTCTTT	CASSQVLGMNTEAFF
NA	NA	TRBJ1-5	TRBV2	TGTGTCTCAGGGAGGTCGGGTAGCAATCAGCCCCAGCATTTT	CVSGRSGSNQPQHF
NA	few	TRBJ2-7	TRBV5-6	TGTGCCAGCAGCCGTCCTTTTTCCGGGACGGAGACCTACGAGCAGTACTTC	CASSRPFSGTETYEQYF
NA	NA	TRBJ1-5	TRBV9	TGTGCCAGCAGCTGGGCCGGGGATAGCAATCAGCCCCAGCATTTT	CASSWAGDSNQPQHF
TRBD1	NA	TRBJ2-7	TRBV13	TGTGCCAGCAGCCTGGACAGGGGAGACGAGCAGTACTTC	CASSLDRGDEQYF
TRBD2	NA	TRBJ2-1	TRBV27	TGTGCCAGCAGTTTAACGAGCGGGGGGAACAATGAGCAGTTCTTC	CASSLTSGGNNEQFF
TRBD2	NA	TRBJ2-5	TRBV27	TGTGCCAGCAGTTTGCTAGCGGGGTACCAAGAGACCCAGTACTTC	CASSLLAGYQETQYF
NA	NA	TRBJ1-1	TRBV6-5	TGTGCCAGCAGGGGGGAGAGTGAGACCACTGAAGCTTTCTTT	CASRGESETTEAFF
NA	NA	TRBJ2-7	TRBV6-5	TGTGCCAGCAGCCCGGGGATGAGTAACGAGCAGTACTTC	CASSPGMSNEQYF
NA	NA	TRBJ2-7	TRBV7-6	TGTGCCAGCAGCACCTTTGGACAGGAGCAGTACTTC	CASSTFGQEQYF
NA	few	TRBJ2-6	TRBV29-1	TGCAGCGTCGCCGACACTCCTGGGGCCAACGTCCTGACTTTC	CSVADTPGANVLTF
NA	NA	TRBJ1-5	TRBV7-2	TGTGCCAGCAGCTTATACGGGGAGGAACAGCCCCAGCATTTT	CASSLYGEEQPQHF
TRBD1	NA	TRBJ1-5	TRBV4-1	TGCGCCAGCAGCCAAGATCAGGTAGGGGACAGTAATCAGCCCCAGCATTTT	CASSQDQVGDSNQPQHF
TRBD2	NA	TRBJ2-1	TRBV29-1	TGCAGCGTTAGCGGGGGGACTTACAATGAGCAGTTCTTC	CSVSGGTYNEQFF
NA	NA	TRBJ2-2	TRBV6-4	TGTGCCAGCAGCGGGACCCCGGGGACCGGGGAGCTGTTTTTT	CASSGTPGTGELFF
NA	NA	TRBJ1-1	TRBV29-1	TGCAGCGTTTCGGCGGACGGGAACACTGAAGCTTTCTTT	CSVSADGNTEAFF
NA	NA	TRBJ2-1	TRBV9	TGTGCCAGCAGCTCCCGGGGGGCCAATGAGCAGTTCTTC	CASSSRGANEQFF
NA	NA	TRBJ2-5	TRBV5-1	TGCGCCAGCAGCTTGGCAACAGGGACGGAGACCCAGTACTTC	CASSLATGTETQYF
TRBD2	NA	TRBJ2-5	TRBV29-1	TGCAGCGTTGTGGGTAGCGGGGGGGCCCCCCAAGAGACCCAGTACTTC	CSVVGSGGAPQETQYF
NA	NA	TRBJ2-5	TRBV5-1	TGCGCCAGCAGCCCCTCGCGAGAGACCCAGTACTTC	CASSPSRETQYF
NA	NA	TRBJ2-7	TRBV4-2	TGTGCCAGCAGCCAAGATACGAGCTACGAGCAGTACTTC	CASSQDTSYEQYF
TRBD1	NA	TRBJ1-5	TRBV7-9	TGTGCCAGCAGCTTCGGGACAGGGAGCAATCAGCCCCAGCATTTT	CASSFGTGSNQPQHF
NA	NA	TRBJ1-1	TRBV2	TGTGCCAGCAGGGGGGGACCCACTACTGAAGCTTTCTTT	CASRGGPTTEAFF
NA	NA	TRBJ1-5	TRBV30	TGTGCCTGGAACACTGTTATAAATCAGCCCCAGCATTTT	CAWNTVINQPQHF
NA	once	TRBJ1-2	TRBV14	TGTGCCAGCAGCCAGCTGGGGGCGGAAGACTATGGCTACACCTTC	CASSQLGAEDYGYTF
TRBD1	NA	TRBJ2-7	TRBV4-1	TGCGCCAGCAGCCAAGAAGTACAGGGGTCCTACGAGCAGTACTTC	CASSQEVQGSYEQYF
NA	NA	TRBJ2-7	TRBV7-2	TGTGCCAGCAGTTTAGGGGCGGTAGGCTCCTACGAGCAGTACTTC	CASSLGAVGSYEQYF